This T cell receptor (beta chain) was recorded in a study of radiation and T cells in renal cell carcinoma. Clones were sequenced by immunoSEQ multiplex PCR, and TCRdb holds only the in-frame ones, with some missing. This sample has about 130,000 clones; 88% occur once, and the top ten carry approximately 5.8%. The germline V gene encodes CDR1 SEHNR and CDR2 FQNEAQ (reference sequence). This CDR3 is built from 16 residues. The junction had 7 bases not matched to a gene; V was cut back by 5 bases and J by 3 bases. Time point: blood 2 weeks post-SBRT. Treatment given: 15 Gy SBRT to primary tumor, nephrectomy 4 weeks later. Blood was sampled at baseline, 2 weeks and 4 weeks after SBRT.

The sequencing used blood, collected from a patient whose treatment included radiotherapy and nephrectomy. The sequence was obtained from a woman in her sixties or seventies with renal cell carcinoma. The chain is built from TRBV7-9 and TRBJ2-3; 11 positions agree with TRBD2. CDR3 sequence reads: CASSPSSGGWTDTQYF. The CDR3 DNA follows: TGTGCCAGCAGCCCGTCTAGCGGGGGGTGGACAGATACGCAGTATTTT.